The entry below describes one T cell receptor beta chain. This sample is drawn from a study of T cells in Graves' hyperthyroidism and ophthalmopathy. Trimming at V came to 3 bases and at J to 4 bases, leaving 2 bases not matched to a gene. The CDR3 runs to 13 residues. Germline-derived CDR1 and CDR2 are DFQATT and SNEGSKA (reference sequence). Patients with uncontrolled infections, other autoimmune diseases, pregnancy or lactation were excluded. Amplified TCR beta CDR3 regions came from RNA transcripts. RT-PCR in the first round (using the HTBI primer set) targeted the TCR CDR3. TCRdb analysed the multiplex PCR reads with MiXCR anew, one entry per CDR3 protein. Here the sample spans more than 500,000 distinct CDR3 sequences, 40% to 50% being singletons.

J is TRBJ2-5 and V is TRBV20-1, with 10 bases aligning to TRBD1. This clonotype originated in an adult woman with Graves' disease, either hyperthyroidism or ophthalmopathy (not recorded which). The sample was peripheral blood or thyroid tissue (not recorded which). The CDR3 region is CSARTGGRETQYF. The CDR3 DNA reads as TGCAGTGCTAGGACAGGGGGCCGAGAGACCCAGTACTTC.